This TCR beta chain was sequenced during a study of T-cell memory formation after mild COVID-19. Study in general: Among the donors, TCR clusters were largely specific to each donor.

Barcoded TCR alpha and TCR beta cDNA libraries with UMIs came from 5'RACE using constant-segment primers. TCRdb used MiXCR to reprocess the 5' RACE reads, holding one entry per CDR3 protein. The top ten clones hold over 9.5% of a sample with roughly 190,000 distinct CDR3 sequences, approximately 30% of them seen once. The CDR3 is 14 amino acids. The germline CDR1 and CDR2 sequences are MNHEY and SVGAGI. V lost 6 bases and J 7 bases, leaving 16 bases between the germline ends. The clonotype was recovered from an adult woman who had mild COVID-19 (a few samples of this study predate the infection). Cell type and time point are not known. The sample taken for sequencing was PBMCs or a T cell subset sorted from them (not recorded which). The gene calls are TRBV6-5 and TRBJ2-1, with D possibly called TRBD1 or TRBD2 (5 bases each). Written as DNA, the CDR3 is TGTGCCAGCAGCCCCGGGCCGAGGGGAAATGAGCAGTTCTTC. Its protein is CASSPGPRGNEQFF.